Reported below is one T cell receptor (beta chain). The antigen remains unidentified. This sample was included in a study of CD8 T cells in Susac syndrome. The junction had 8 bases not matched to a gene; V was cut back by 5 bases and J by 4 bases. This CDR3 region has 15 residues. General observations from the study: It was acknowledged in the study that the number of individuals who were included in its TCR sequencing and HLA analysis was relatively small.

RNA in amounts of 0.5 to 1 ug was reverse transcribed with random hexamers. By means of immunoSEQ multiplex PCR, TCR beta CDR3 spanning 54 Vbeta and 13 Jbeta underwent amplification. One entry per CDR3 protein results from TCRdb running MiXCR on the immunoSEQ multiplex PCR reads. The table includes hundreds of thousands of distinct CDR3 sequences, almost 97% detected once. The chain employs TRBV12-3 or TRBV12-4 and TRBJ2-5, with 9 nucleotides matching TRBD1. This clonotype was sampled from a human donor with Susac syndrome. The specimen was CD4+ T cells from PBMCs. CDR3 nucleotides: TGTGCCAGCAGTCAACACCAGACAGGGGGAGAGACCCAGTACTTC. Its protein is CASSQHQTGGETQYF.